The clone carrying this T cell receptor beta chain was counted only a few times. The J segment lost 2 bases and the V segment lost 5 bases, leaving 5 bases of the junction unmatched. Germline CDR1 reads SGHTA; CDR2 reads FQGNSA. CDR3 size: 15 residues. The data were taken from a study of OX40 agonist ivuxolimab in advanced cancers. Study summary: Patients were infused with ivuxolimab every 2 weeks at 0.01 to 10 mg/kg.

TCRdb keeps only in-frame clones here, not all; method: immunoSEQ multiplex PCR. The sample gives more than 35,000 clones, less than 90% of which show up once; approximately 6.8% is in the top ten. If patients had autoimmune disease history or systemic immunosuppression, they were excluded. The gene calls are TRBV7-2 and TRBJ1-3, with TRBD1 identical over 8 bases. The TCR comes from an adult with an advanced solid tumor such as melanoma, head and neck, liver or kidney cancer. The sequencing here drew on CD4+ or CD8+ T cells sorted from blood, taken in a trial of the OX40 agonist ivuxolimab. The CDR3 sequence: CASSPQGAAGNTIYF. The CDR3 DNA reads TGTGCCAGCAGCCCGCAGGGGGCGGCTGGAAACACCATATATTTT. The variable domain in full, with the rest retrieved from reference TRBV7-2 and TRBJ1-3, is GAGVSQSPSNKVTEKGKDVELRCDPISGHTALYWYRQSLGQGLEFLIYFQGNSAPDKSGLPSDRFSAERTGGSVSTLTIQRTQQEDSAVYLCASSPQGAAGNTIYFGEGSWLTVV.